This T cell receptor (beta chain) originates from a study of a mutant IDH1 vaccine in newly diagnosed glioma. Across the study: Initiation of the vaccine course occurred 4-6 weeks after radiotherapy alone, or alongside temozolomide cycles. Every participant had undergone radiotherapy, temozolomide, or both before, and most underwent both. A roughly 62% male, about 38% female split and a mean age of roughly 37 years characterized treated patients.

With regard to this clone: Its antigen is unidentified.

Produced via immunoSEQ multiplex PCR; TCRdb's table is partial and in-frame only. This table has 52,000 or so clones, 80% appearing once. Time point: week 23, last vaccination. The content of each vaccine dose was 300 ug of mutant IDH1 20-mer peptide, and topical imiquimod accompanied it. Every donor had a new WHO grade 3 or 4 astrocytoma that was IDH1-mutant, with loss of nuclear ATRX. This TCR was recovered from a man between 40 and 49 years old with glioma. Here the sequenced sample was PBMCs, taken from a glioma patient whose treatment included an IDH1 peptide vaccine.

Here the CDR3 DNA reads TGCGCCAGCAGCCGAGGCCCATTCAGGGTTCAGCCCCAGCATTTT. This codes for CASSRGPFRVQPQHF. The rearrangement links TRBV23-1 to TRBJ1-5, with a tentative D call TRBD1 (5 bases). TRBV23-1 is an open reading frame whose function is uncertain. The CDR3 is made up of 15 amino acids. Between the trimmed V and J ends, which lost 6 bases and 6 bases, there was a span of 18 bases.